The entry below describes one TCR beta chain. This clonotype is classified as medium-sized (0.01 to 0.1%). No much larger clone exists at a distance of one base, and base qualities are not known. This sample is drawn from a study of Japanese encephalitis immunity and Zika vaccine responses (dated by TCRdb to about 2021). Notes on the research overall: Three 5.0 ug doses of alum-adjuvanted ZPIV were administered to included participants at weeks 0, 4 and 28. In addition, the TCR repertoires of a few flavivirus-naive individuals were analyzed at weeks 2, 6 and 52 after ZPIV vaccination began. For stimulation, either ZIKV structural-protein peptide pools divided into flavivirus-conserved and non-conserved sets were used, or JEV or YFV peptides matching the pre-vaccination. Some eleven participants were given two doses of JEV vaccine (IXIARO) 28 days apart, two to three months before the first ZPIV dose. For TCR sequencing, roughly 6 representative participants were chosen from each pre-vaccination group, with samples at week 0 (after pre-vaccination, before ZPIV) and week 52. ZIKV peptides were 15-mers overlapping by 11 residues, selected for NetMHCpan/NetMHCII-predicted epitopes with affinity below 50 nM. The study examined whether earlier vaccination against Japanese encephalitis virus (JEV) or yellow fever virus (YFV) influenced CD4 T cell responses to the Zika vaccine. Approximately 12 participants received one dose of YFV vaccine (YF-VAX) before ZPIV, and roughly ten participants were flavivirus-naive.

Trimming takes 5 bases off V and 0 bases off J; junction bases not matched to a gene: 3. Including cysteine and phenylalanine, the CDR3 has 14 amino acids. The DNA shown is the 42-base CDR3, in frame from base 1. Libraries were prepared through 5' RACE. Before sequencing, the TCRbeta libraries were pooled in proportion to the number of cells sorted for each library. Total RNA was extracted from sorted cells with RNAzol RT, and cDNA was synthesized with an oligo(dT) primer and a template-switching oligo. The TCRbeta V-CDR3-J region was PCR-amplified with Kapa HiFi using a SMARTer oligo primer and a TCRbeta constant-region primer. Illumina adaptors and sample-specific index barcodes were added in a second PCR, with HighPrep bead cleanup and a Bioanalyzer check confirming a band of roughly 650 bp. Libraries were sequenced on an Illumina MiSeq with 2x151 bp paired-end reads. Regarding the original processing steps: An in-house Java program demultiplexed the reads, and MiXCR assigned TCRbeta annotations and counted clonotypes. Repertoire overlap was assessed with Morisita-Horn indices from the R package vegan, and UPGMA clustering and Circos plots of recurring clonotypes were generated. Shannon diversity and richness were normalized to the maximum possible value based on input cell numbers, so that values between 0 and 1 were obtained. CDR3beta sequences were aligned with MUSCLE, distances computed with SeqinR, and multidimensional scaling plotted in R. In-frame beta chains were kept once TCRdb had trimmed the public reads at Q25 with fastp and called clones with MiXCR. Entries are consolidated by CDR3 protein sequence, retaining the most common genes and DNA. Clone size and V and J calls follow TCRdb, not the original study. Within this sample are around 300 distinct CDR3 sequences, with 2.5% to 3.5% of them counted one time only. 26% of the sample goes to the ten largest clones.

After labeling with CellTrace CFSE, PBMCs were cultured for 6 days in RPMI containing about 8% human serum along with peptide pools, each at about 0.98 ug/mL. Unfixed proliferating CD4 T cells were sorted on a BD FACSAria as live CD56-CD19-CD16-CD3+CD4+ CFSE-low cells. Enrolled adults were healthy and were found to be seronegative for ZIKV, JEV, YFV, DENV and WNV by microneutralization screening. Samples came from a phase 1, double-blinded, randomized, placebo-controlled trial of an alum-adjuvanted Zika purified-inactivated virus (ZPIV) vaccine. Peripheral blood mononuclear cells were isolated using a standard procedure and then kept frozen in liquid nitrogen until they were used. Points the paper makes about the study in general: Higher repertoire similarity across time-points and stimulations was observed in JEV-pre-vaccinated donors than in YFV-pre-vaccinated donors, indicating that more clonotypes were common to ZIKV and JEV stimulation. Only a few individuals showed CD8 T cell responses to the ZIKV peptide pools, and those responses were of very low magnitude. The analysis covered only a subset of trial participants who had three doses and adequate samples, rather than the whole vaccinated cohort. After ZPIV, a significant decrease in repertoire richness of CD4 T cells responding to conserved ZIKV epitopes was observed in JEV-pre-vaccinated donors. Sample size limitations prevented peptide-pool deconvolution, so the individual peptides driving cross-reactive responses were not identified. Samples grouped by participant and showed no similarity between individuals, suggesting that no public TCRs were detected.

This clonotype was obtained from an adult man who received an inactivated Zika virus vaccine. The chain is encoded by TRBV12-3 or TRBV12-4 joined to TRBJ2-7; TRBD1 aligns with 8 central bases. The sample was antigen-activated CD4+ T cells from blood, cultured, taken during a Zika inactivated vaccine study. The CDR3 protein sequence reads: CASSVGQGSYEQYF. Read as DNA, the sequence is TGTGCCAGCAGTGTCGGACAGGGCTCCTACGAGCAGTACTTC.